The T cell receptor (beta chain) under discussion was sequenced for a study of T cell repertoires in cytomegalovirus infection. The wider study: Both CMV infection and a matching HLA type were indicated by public TCR beta signatures.

TCRdb re-called the reads with MiXCR, one entry per CDR3 protein. The sample holds around 900,000 distinct CDR3 sequences, roughly 30% seen once. The germline V and J ends were trimmed by 3 bases and 10 bases, with 15 bases remaining between them. The germline CDR1 and CDR2 sequences are MGHRA and YSYEKL. This CDR3 is built from 13 residues. Study observations and caveats: Ex vivo, HLA-C-restricted CMV-specific TCR beta clonotypes prevailed over the rest of the response.

Of note for this clonotype: Its antigen is not known.

The sequences come from cultured CD8+ T cells from PBMCs, collected from culture after CMV antigen stimulation. The sequence came from a human donor in good health (CMV status not recorded). Some clones in this sample may be carry-over from other donors' samples. V is TRBV4-1 and J is TRBJ2-5; D might be TRBD2 (6 bases). The CDR3 coding sequence is TGCGCCAGCAGCCATACGGGACCGGGGGACCAGTACTTC. Encoded protein: CASSHTGPGDQYF.